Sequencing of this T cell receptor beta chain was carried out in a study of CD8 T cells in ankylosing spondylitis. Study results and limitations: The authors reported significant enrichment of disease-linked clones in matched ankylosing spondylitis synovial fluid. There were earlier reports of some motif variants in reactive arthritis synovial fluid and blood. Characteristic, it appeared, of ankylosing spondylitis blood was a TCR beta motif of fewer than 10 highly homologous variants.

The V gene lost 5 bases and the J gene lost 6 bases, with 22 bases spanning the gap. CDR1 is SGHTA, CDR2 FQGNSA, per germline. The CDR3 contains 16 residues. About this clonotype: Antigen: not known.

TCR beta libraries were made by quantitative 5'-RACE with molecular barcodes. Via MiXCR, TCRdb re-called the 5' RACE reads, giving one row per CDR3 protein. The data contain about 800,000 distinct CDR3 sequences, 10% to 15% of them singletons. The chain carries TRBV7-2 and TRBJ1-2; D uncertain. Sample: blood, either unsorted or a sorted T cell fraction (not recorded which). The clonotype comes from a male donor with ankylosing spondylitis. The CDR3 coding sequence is TGTGCCAGCAGCCCGACAACTTGGGGAAGTATAGATGGCTACACCTTC. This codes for CASSPTTWGSIDGYTF.